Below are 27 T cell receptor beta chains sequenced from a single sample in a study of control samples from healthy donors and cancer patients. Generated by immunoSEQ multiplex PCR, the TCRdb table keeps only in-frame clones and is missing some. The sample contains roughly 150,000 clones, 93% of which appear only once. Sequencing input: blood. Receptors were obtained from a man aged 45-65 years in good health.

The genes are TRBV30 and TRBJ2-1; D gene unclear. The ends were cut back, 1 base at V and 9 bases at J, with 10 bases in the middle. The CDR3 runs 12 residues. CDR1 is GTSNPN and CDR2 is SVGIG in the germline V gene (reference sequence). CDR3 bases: TGTGCCTGGAGTGACGAAGGGCGTGAGCAGTTCTTC. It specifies CAWSDEGREQFF.

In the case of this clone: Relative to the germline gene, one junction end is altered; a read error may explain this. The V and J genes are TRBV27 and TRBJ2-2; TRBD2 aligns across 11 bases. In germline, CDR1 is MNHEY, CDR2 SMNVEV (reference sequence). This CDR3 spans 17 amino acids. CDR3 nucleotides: TGTGCCAGCACCTCGAGCACTAGCGGGAGAAACATCGGGGAGCTGTTTTTT. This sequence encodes CASTSSTSGRNIGELFF.

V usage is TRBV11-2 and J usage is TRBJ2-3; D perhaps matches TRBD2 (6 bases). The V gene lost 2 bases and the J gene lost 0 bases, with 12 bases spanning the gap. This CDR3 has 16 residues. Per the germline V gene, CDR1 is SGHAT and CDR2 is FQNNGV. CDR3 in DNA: TGTGCCAGCAGCTTAAACCGCGGGGTCAGCACAGATACGCAGTATTTT. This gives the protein CASSLNRGVSTDTQYF.

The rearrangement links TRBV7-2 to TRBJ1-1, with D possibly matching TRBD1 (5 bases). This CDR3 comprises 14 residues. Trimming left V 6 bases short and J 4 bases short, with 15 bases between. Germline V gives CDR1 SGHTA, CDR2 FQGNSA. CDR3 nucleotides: TGTGCCAGCAGACGGGACGGCCGGAGCACTGAAGCTTTCTTT. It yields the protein CASRRDGRSTEAFF.

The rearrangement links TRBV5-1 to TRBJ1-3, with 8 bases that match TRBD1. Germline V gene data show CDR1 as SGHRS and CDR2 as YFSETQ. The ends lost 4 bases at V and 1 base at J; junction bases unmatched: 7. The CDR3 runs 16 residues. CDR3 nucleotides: TGCGCCAGCAGCCGTTCGACAGGGGCGTCTGGAAACACCATATATTTT. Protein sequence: CASSRSTGASGNTIYF.

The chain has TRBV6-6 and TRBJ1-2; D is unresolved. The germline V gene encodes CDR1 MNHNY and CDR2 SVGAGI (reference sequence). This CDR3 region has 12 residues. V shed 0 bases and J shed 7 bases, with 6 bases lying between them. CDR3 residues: CASSYSEGGYTF. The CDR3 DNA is TGTGCCAGCAGTTACTCTGAGGGTGGCTACACCTTC.

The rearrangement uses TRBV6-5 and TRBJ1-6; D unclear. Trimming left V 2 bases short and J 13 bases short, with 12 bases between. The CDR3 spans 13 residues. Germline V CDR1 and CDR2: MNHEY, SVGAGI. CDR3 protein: CASSYPSGSPLHF. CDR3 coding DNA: TGTGCCAGCAGTTACCCGTCAGGTTCGCCCCTCCACTTT.

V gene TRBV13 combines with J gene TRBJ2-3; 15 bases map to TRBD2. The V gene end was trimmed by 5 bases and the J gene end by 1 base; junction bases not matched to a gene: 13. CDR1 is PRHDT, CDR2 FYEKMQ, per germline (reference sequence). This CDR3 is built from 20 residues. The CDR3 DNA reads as TGTGCCAGCAGCCTCATGAGGACTAGCGGGAGGGCGGTGGGCACAGATACGCAGTATTTT. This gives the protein CASSLMRTSGRAVGTDTQYF.

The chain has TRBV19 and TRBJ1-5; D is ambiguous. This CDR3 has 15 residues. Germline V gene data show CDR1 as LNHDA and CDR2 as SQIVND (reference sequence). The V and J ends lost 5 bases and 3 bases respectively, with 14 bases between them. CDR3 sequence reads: CASSGRGYDNQPQHF. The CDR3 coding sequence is TGTGCCAGTAGTGGGCGAGGATATGACAATCAGCCCCAGCATTTT.

The DNA for the CDR3 is TGTGCCAGCAGTGCTATGTACGAGCAGTACTTC. Translating gives CASSAMYEQYF. The J gene is TRBJ2-7, the V gene TRBV2; no clear D gene. The germline V gene has CDR1 SNHLY and CDR2 FYNNEI. This CDR3 is 11 amino acids long. The V end was cut by 4 bases, the J end by 4 bases, with 5 bases between. Full variable domain (outside the CDR3, taken from reference TRBV2 and TRBJ2-7): EPEVTQTPSHQVTQMGQEVILRCVPISNHLYFYWYRQILGQKVEFLVSFYNNEISEKSEIFDDQFSVERPDGSNFTLKIRSTKLEDSAMYFCASSAMYEQYFGPGTRLTVT.

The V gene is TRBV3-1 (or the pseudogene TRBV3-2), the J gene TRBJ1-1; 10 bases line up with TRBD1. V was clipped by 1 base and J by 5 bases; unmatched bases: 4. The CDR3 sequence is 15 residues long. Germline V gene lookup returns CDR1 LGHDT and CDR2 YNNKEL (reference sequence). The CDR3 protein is CASSQGPGQGTEAFF. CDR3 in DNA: TGTGCCAGCAGCCAAGGCCCGGGACAGGGGACTGAAGCTTTCTTT.

Here the CDR3 reads CASSESGAGANVLTF. Written as DNA, the CDR3 is TGCGCCAGCAGTGAGTCGGGGGCTGGGGCCAACGTCCTGACTTTC. The chain joins TRBV10-1 to TRBJ2-6; tentatively, D is TRBD1 or TRBD2 (5 bases each). Germline CDR1 and CDR2: WNHNN and SYGVQD (reference sequence). The V end was cut by 0 bases, the J end by 2 bases, with 5 bases between. The CDR3 contains 15 residues.

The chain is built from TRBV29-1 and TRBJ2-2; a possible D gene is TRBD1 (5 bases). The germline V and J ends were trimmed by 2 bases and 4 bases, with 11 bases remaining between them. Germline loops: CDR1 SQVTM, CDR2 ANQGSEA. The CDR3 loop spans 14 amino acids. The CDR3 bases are TGCAGCGTTGAAATGGCCAGGGCCACCGGGGAGCTGTTTTTT. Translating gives CSVEMARATGELFF.

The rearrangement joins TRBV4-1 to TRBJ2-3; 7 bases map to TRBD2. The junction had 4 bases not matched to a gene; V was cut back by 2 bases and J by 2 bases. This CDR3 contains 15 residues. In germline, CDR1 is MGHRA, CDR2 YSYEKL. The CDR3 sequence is CASSQIGTNTDTQYF. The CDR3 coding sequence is TGCGCCAGCAGCCAAATCGGGACTAACACAGATACGCAGTATTTT.

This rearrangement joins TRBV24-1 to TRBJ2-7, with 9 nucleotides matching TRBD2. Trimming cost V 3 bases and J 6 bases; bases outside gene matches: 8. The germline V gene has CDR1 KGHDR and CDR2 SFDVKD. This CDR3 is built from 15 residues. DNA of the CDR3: TGTGCCACCAGTGATCCCGGGACTAGCTTTTCCGAGCAGTACTTC. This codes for CATSDPGTSFSEQYF.

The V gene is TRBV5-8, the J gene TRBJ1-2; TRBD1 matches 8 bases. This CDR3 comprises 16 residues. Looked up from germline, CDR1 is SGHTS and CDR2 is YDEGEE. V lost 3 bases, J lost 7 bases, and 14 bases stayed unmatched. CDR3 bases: TGTGCCAGCAGCTCGGGGTACAGGGGGGAGTATTCTGGCTACACCTTC. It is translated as CASSSGYRGEYSGYTF.

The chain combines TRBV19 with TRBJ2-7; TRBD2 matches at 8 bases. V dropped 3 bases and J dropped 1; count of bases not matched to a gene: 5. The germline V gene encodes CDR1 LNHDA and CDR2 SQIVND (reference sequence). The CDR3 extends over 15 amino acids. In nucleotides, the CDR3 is TGTGCCAGTAGTATCCCCGGGAGGGCATCCTACGAGCAGTACTTC. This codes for CASSIPGRASYEQYF.

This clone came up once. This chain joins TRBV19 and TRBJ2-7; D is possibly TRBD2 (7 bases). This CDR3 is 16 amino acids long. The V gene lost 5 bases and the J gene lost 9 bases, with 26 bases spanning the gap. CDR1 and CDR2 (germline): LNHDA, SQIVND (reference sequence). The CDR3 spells CASSGGAVGSRTGQYF. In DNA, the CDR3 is TGTGCCAGTAGTGGGGGGGCGGTGGGCTCCAGAACCGGGCAGTACTTC.

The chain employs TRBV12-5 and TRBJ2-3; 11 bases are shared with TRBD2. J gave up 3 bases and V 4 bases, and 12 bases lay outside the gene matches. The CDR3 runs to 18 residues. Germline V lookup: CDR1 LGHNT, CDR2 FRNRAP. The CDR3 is CASGSDKGLAGGTDTQYF. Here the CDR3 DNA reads TGTGCTAGTGGTTCCGATAAGGGGCTAGCGGGAGGTACAGATACGCAGTATTTT.

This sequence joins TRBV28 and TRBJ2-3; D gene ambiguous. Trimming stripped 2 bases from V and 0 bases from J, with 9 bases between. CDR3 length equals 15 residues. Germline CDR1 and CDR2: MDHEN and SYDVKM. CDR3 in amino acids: CASSLGSSSTDTQYF. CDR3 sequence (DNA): TGTGCCAGCAGTTTAGGCAGTTCTAGCACAGATACGCAGTATTTT.

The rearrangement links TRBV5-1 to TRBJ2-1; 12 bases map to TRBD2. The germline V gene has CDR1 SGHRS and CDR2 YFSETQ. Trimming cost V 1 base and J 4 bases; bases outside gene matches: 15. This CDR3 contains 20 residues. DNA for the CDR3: TGCGCCAGCAGCTTGTGGGGCGGGAAGACTAGCGGGAGCTCTTACAATGAGCAGTTCTTC. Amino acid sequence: CASSLWGGKTSGSSYNEQFF. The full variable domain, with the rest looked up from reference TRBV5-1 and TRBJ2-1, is KAGVTQTPRYLIKTRGQQVTLSCSPISGHRSVSWYQQTPGQGLQFLFEYFSETQRNKGNFPGRFSGRQFSNSRSEMNVSTLELGDSALYLCASSLWGGKTSGSSYNEQFFGPGTRLTVL.

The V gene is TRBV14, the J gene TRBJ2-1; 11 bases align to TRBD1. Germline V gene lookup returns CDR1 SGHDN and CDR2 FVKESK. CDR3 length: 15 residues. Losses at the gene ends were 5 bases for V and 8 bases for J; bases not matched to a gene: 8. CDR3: CASSKWTGGFYEQFF. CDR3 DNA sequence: TGTGCCAGCAGCAAATGGACAGGGGGCTTCTATGAGCAGTTCTTC.

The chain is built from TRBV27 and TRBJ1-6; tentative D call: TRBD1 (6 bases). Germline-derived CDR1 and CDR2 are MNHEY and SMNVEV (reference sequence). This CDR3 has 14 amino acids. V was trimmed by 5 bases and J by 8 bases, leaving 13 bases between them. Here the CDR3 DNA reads TGTGCCAGCAGTGCCTCAGGGGATTATTCACCCCTCCACTTT. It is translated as CASSASGDYSPLHF.

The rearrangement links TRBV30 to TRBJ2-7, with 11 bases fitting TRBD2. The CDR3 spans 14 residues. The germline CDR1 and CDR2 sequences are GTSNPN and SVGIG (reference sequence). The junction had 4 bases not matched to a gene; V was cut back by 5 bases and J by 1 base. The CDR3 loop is CAWGIAGGSYEQYF. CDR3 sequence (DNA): TGTGCCTGGGGAATAGCGGGAGGGTCCTACGAGCAGTACTTC.

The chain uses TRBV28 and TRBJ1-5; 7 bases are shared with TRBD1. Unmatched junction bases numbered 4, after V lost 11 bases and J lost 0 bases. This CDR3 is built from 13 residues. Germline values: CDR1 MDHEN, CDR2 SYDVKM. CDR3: CAVTGDSNQPQHF. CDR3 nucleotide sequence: TGTGCCGTTACAGGGGATAGCAATCAGCCCCAGCATTTT.

The CDR3 is CASSPTSGRLTDTQYF. CDR3 nucleotides: TGTGCCAGCAGTCCAACTAGCGGGAGGCTCACAGATACGCAGTATTTT. The V and J genes are TRBV27 and TRBJ2-3, with 12 nucleotides matching TRBD2. Germline values: CDR1 MNHEY, CDR2 SMNVEV (reference sequence). CDR3 length equals 16 residues. After removal of 5 bases from V and 2 bases from J, the junction contained 5 bases not matched to a gene.

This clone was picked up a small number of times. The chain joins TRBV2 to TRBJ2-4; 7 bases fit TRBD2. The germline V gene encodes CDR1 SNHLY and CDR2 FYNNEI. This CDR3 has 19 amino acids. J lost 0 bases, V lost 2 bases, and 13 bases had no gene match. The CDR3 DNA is TGTGCCAGCAGTGAATTTAGGTCTAGCGGTGACCTAGCCAAAAACATTCAGTACTTC. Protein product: CASSEFRSSGDLAKNIQYF.